This TCR beta chain was captured by sequencing in a study of cytomegalovirus exposure and HLA in healthy donors. At the level of the study: The study's early data release held roughly 90 million unique TCRs from HLA-typed donors.

Trimming shortened V by 2 bases and J by 10 bases, and 12 bases separated the two germline ends. The CDR3 spans 14 residues. In germline, CDR1 is SGHNT, CDR2 YENEEA. Sampled while nominally healthy, donors likely had unrecorded immune exposures. This PCR relied on a set of 60 Vbeta primers and 13 Jbeta primers. TCRdb's table, derived via immunoSEQ multiplex PCR, lists solely in-frame clones and lacks some. Altogether roughly 240,000 clones are present, around 80% being singletons, with the ten largest covering less than 0.6%. This clonotype was sampled from a boy between 10 and 17 years old in good health and CMV-seronegative. The material sequenced was PBMCs. The gene calls are TRBV11-3 and TRBJ1-6; the D gene is possibly TRBD1 (6 bases). CDR3 in amino acids: CASSLQGLLSPLHF. The DNA of the CDR3 is TGTGCCAGCAGCTTACAGGGGCTACTCTCACCCCTCCACTTT.